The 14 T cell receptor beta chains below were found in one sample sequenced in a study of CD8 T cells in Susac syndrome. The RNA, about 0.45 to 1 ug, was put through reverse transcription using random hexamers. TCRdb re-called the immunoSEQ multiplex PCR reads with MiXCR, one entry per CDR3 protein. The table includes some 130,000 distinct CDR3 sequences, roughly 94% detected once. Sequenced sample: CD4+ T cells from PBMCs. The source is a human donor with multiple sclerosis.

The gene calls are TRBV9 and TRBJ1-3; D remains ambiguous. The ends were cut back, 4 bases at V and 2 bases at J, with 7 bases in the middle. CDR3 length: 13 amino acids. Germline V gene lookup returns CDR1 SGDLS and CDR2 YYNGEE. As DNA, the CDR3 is TGTGCCAGCAGCTCCCCCGCTGGAAACACCATATATTTT. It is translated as CASSSPAGNTIYF.

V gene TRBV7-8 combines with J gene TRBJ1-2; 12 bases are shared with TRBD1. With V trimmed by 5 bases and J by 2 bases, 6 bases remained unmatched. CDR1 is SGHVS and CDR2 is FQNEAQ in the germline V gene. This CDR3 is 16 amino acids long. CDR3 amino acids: CASSPGTGGWNYGYTF. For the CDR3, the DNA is TGTGCCAGCAGCCCCGGGACAGGGGGCTGGAACTATGGCTACACCTTC.

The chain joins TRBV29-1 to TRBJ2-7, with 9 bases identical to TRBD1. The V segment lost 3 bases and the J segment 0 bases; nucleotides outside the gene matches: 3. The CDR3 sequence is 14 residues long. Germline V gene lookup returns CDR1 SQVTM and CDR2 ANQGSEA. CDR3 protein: CSVDWTGDSYEQYF. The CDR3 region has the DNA TGCAGCGTTGATTGGACAGGGGACTCCTACGAGCAGTACTTC.

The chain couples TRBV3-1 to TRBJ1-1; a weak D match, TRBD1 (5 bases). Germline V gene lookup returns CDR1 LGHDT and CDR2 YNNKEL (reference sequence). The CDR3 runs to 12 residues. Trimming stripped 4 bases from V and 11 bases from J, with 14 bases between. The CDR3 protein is CASSPGGGRAFF. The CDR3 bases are TGTGCCAGCAGCCCCGGCGGGGGTCGGGCTTTCTTT.

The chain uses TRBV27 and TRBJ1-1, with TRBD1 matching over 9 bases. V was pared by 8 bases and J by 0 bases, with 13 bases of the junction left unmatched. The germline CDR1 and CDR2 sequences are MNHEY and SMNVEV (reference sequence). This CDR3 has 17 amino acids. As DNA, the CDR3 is TGTGCCAGCGGGACCCTTACCGGGACAGGGATGAACACTGAAGCTTTCTTT. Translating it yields CASGTLTGTGMNTEAFF.

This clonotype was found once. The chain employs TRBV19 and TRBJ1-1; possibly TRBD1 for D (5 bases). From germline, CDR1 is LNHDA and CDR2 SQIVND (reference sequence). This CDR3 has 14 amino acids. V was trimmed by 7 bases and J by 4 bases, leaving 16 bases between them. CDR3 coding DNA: TGTGCCAGTACGGGTAGCCGGGGGGGCACTGAAGCTTTCTTT. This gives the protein CASTGSRGGTEAFF.

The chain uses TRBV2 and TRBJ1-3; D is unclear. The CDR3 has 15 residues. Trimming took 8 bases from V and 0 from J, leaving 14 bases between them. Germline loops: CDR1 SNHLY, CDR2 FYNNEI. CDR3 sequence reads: CASRQGRGSGNTIYF. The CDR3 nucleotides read TGTGCCAGCCGTCAAGGACGGGGCTCTGGAAACACCATATATTTT.

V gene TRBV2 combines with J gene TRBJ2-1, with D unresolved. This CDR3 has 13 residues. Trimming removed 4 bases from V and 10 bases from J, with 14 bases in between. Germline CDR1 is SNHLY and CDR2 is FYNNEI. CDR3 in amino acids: CASSGVVRGEQFF. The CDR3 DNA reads TGTGCCAGCAGTGGAGTGGTTCGAGGCGAGCAGTTCTTC.

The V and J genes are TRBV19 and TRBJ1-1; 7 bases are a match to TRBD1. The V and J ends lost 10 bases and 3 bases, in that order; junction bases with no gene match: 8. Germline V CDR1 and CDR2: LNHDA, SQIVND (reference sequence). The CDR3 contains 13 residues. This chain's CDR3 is CATRQGEDTEAFF. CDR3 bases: TGTGCCACTAGACAGGGTGAAGACACTGAAGCTTTCTTT.

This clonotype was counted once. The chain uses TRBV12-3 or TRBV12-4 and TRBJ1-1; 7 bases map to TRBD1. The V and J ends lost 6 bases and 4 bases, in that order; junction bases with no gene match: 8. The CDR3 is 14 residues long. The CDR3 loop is CASRPDRDFTEAFF. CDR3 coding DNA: TGTGCCAGCAGACCCGACAGGGACTTCACTGAAGCTTTCTTT.

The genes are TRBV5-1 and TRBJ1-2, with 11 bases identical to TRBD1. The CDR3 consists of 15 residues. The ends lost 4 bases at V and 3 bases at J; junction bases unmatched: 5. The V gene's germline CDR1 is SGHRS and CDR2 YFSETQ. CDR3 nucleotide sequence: TGCGCCAGCAGCCAGGACAGGGGGCGTGACTATGGCTACACCTTC. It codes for CASSQDRGRDYGYTF.

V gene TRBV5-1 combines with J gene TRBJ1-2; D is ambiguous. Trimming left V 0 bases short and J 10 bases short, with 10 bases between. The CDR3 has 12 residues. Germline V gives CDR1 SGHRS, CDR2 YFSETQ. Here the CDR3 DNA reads TGCGCCAGCAGCTTGGAACGGAGCCTCTACACCTTC. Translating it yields CASSLERSLYTF.

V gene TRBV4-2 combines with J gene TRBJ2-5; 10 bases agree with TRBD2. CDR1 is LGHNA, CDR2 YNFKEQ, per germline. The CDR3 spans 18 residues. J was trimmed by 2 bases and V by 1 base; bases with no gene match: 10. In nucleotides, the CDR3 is TGTGCCAGCAGCCAAGGTCAGCGGGGGGGCCGTGATCAAGAGACCCAGTACTTC. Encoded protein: CASSQGQRGGRDQETQYF.

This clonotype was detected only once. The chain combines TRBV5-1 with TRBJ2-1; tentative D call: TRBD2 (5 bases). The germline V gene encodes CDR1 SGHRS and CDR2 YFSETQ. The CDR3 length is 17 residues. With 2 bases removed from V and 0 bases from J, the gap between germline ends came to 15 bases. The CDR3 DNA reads TGCGCCAGCAGCTTCGAGCGGAGCCCCAGCTCCTACAATGAGCAGTTCTTC. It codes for CASSFERSPSSYNEQFF.